The T cell receptor beta chain under discussion was sequenced for a study of CD8+ T cells in alopecia areata. Overall study context: Treated patients took oral tofacitinib at 5 to 10 mg twice daily.

RNA was extracted and reverse transcribed into cDNA as the sequencing template. Profiling relied on immunoSEQ multiplex PCR, and the TCRdb table lists in-frame clones only, not all of them. The profile covers some 120,000 clones, with 58% appearing a single time and 4.5% taken by the ten largest. Findings and limits, study-wide: Sequences from scalp samples also cover resident alphabeta T cells of normal skin.

CDR3 size: 15 residues. V lost 1 base and J lost 9, with 17 bases in between. Germline assignment: CDR1 SGDLS and CDR2 YYNGEE. As for this clone: Its antigen is as yet unknown.

The sequence was obtained from a human donor with alopecia areata. This material consisted of CD4+ T cells sorted from blood, taken at week 0. The chain combines TRBV9 with TRBJ2-1; D might be TRBD2 (5 bases). CDR3 region: CASSVFPGSEFEQFF. In DNA form, the CDR3 reads TGTGCCAGCAGCGTATTCCCGGGATCGGAGTTTGAGCAGTTCTTC.